The clone carrying this TCR beta chain was counted only a few times. These data are taken from a study of blood T cells in healthy people across ages. Together with a sample-barcoded 5' primer, a J-beta primer mix was included in a second PCR lasting about 7 to 12 cycles. TCRdb used MiXCR to reprocess the 5' RACE reads, holding one entry per CDR3 protein. This sample has 1.5 million or so distinct CDR3 sequences, with roughly 40% found just once. This CDR3 is 15 amino acids long. In germline, CDR1 is DFQATT, CDR2 SNEGSKA (reference sequence). V was pared by 1 base and J by 2 bases, with 6 bases of the junction left unmatched.

Sequenced sample: blood. The rearrangement links TRBV20-1 to TRBJ2-3; 7 positions agree with TRBD2. The receptor was derived from a woman younger than 35 in good health. The CDR3 protein is CSARGPAGLTDTQYF. DNA for the CDR3: TGCAGTGCTAGAGGGCCAGCGGGGCTCACAGATACGCAGTATTTT.